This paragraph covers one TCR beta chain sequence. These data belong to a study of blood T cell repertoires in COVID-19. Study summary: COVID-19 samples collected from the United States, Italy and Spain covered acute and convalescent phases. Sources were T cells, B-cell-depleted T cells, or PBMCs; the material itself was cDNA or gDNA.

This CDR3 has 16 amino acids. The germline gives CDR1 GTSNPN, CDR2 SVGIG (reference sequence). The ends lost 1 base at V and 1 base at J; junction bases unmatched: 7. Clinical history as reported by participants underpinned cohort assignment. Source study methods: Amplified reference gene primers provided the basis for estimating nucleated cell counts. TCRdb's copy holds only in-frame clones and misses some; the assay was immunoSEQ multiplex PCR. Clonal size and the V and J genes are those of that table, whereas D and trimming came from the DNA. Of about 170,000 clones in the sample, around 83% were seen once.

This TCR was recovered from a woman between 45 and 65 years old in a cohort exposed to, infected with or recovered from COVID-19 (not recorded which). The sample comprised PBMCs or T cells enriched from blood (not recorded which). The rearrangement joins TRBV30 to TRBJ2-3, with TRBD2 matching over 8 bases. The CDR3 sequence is CAWSGVAGTGTDTQYF. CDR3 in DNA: TGTGCCTGGAGTGGAGTAGCGGGGACGGGCACAGATACGCAGTATTTT.